This T cell receptor beta chain is from a study of blood T cell repertoires in COVID-19. Background on the study: Samples of COVID-19 (acute and convalescent) were obtained from the United States, Italy and Spain.

Original methodology: Reference gene primer amplification yielded estimated nucleated cell counts. TCRdb's table, derived via immunoSEQ multiplex PCR, lists solely in-frame clones and lacks some. V and J calls and clone size are given by that table; D and trimming were obtained from the DNA. The data hold 250,000 to 300,000 clones, with 75% to 95% observed a single time. Residents of approximately 25 US areas, aged about 18 to 89 years, made up the participants. Recovered status applied to Cohort 3 donors who had two consecutive negative PCRs. It also applied to those with clearance or with symptom resolution. The sequence was obtained from a woman aged 30 to 39 who had recovered from COVID-19. Sequencing input: PBMCs or T cells enriched from blood (not recorded which).

The CDR3 bases are TGTGCCAGCTCAAGAGGGACTAGCGGACTGAGTGGGGCCAACGTCCTGACTTTC. Its protein product is CASSRGTSGLSGANVLTF. The genes are TRBV18 and TRBJ2-6; TRBD2 aligns across 11 bases. Germline trimming cut 5 bases from V and 3 bases from J; bases unmatched to any gene: 9. The V gene's germline CDR1 is KGHSH and CDR2 LQKENI. This CDR3 region has 18 residues.